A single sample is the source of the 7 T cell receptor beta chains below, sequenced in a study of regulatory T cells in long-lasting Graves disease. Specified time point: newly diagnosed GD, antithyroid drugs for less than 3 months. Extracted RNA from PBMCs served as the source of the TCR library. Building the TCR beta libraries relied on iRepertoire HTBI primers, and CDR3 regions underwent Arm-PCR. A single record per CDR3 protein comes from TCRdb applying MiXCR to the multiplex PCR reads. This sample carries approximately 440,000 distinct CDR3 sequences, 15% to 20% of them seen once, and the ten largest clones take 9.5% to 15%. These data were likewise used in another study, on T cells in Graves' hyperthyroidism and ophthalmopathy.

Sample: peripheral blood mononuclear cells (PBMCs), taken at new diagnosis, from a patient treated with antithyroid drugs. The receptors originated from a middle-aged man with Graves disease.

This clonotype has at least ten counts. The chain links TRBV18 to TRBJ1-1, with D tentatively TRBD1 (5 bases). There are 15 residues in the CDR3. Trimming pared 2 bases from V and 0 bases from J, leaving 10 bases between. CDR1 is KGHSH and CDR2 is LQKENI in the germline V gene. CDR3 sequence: CASSPGAEMNTEAFF. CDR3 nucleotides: TGTGCCAGCTCACCAGGGGCTGAGATGAACACTGAAGCTTTCTTT.

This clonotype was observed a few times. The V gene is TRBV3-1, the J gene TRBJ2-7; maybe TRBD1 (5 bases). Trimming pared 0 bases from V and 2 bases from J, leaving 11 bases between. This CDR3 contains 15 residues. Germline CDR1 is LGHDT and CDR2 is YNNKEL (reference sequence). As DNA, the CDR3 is TGTGCCAGCAGCCAAGATGGGGCCAGACCCTACGAGCAGTACTTC. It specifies CASSQDGARPYEQYF.

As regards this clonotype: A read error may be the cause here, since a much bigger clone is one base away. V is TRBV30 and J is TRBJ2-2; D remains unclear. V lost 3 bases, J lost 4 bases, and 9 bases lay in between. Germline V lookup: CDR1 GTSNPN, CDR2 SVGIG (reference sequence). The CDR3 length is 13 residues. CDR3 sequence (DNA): TGTGCCTGGAGGGGAAGTCGCACCGGGGAGCTGTTTTTT. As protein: CAWRGSRTGELFF.

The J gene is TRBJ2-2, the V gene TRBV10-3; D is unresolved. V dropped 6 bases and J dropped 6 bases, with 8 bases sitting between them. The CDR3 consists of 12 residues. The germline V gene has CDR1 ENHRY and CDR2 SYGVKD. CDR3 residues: CAISQVSGELFF. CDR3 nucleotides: TGTGCCATCAGCCAGGTTTCCGGGGAGCTGTTTTTT.

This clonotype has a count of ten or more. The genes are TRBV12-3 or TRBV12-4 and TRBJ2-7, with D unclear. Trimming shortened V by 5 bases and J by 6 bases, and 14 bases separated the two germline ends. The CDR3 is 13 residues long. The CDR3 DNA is TGTGCCAGCAGTCCAACCAGCTGGGGCGAGCAGTACTTC. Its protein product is CASSPTSWGEQYF.

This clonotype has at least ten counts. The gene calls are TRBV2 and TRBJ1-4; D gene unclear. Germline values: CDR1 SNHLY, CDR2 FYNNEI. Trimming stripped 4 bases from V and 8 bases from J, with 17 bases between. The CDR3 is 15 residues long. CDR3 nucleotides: TGTGCCAGCAGTGTTACACTCCTCCTTAGGGAAAAACTGTTTTTT. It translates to CASSVTLLLREKLFF.

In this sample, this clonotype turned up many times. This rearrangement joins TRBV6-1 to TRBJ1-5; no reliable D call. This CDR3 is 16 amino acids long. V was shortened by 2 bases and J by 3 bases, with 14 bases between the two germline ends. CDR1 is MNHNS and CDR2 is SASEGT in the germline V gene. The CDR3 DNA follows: TGTGCCAGCAGTGAAAGAAATGACGGCACCAATCAGCCCCAGCATTTT. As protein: CASSERNDGTNQPQHF.